This is a list of T cell receptor beta chains from one sample in a study of blood T cell repertoires in COVID-19. The assay was immunoSEQ multiplex PCR, and TCRdb's table has in-frame clones only and misses some. The sample includes 200,000 to 250,000 clones, around 86% of them seen just once. The specimen was peripheral blood. These receptors all stem from a woman aged 30 to 39 who had recovered from COVID-19. The CDR3 runs from the conserved cysteine through the conserved F or W. A D gene is named only where the DNA matches it firmly. Only part of the rows carry a size: once, few, many, or a class if the clone is expanded.

abundance	d_gene	v_gene	j_gene	CDR3nt	CDR3aa
.	TRBD1	TRBV5-1	TRBJ1-2	TGCGCCAGCAGCTACGACAGGGGGAACTATGGCTACACCTTC	CASSYDRGNYGYTF
.	TRBD1	TRBV6-5	TRBJ1-2	TGTGCCAGCGCTGGACAGGGCACTTTCTATGGCTACACCTTC	CASAGQGTFYGYTF
.	TRBD1	TRBV4-3	TRBJ1-2	TGCGCCAGCAGCCAAGTTGGACAGGGGTTAGGTGGCTACACCTTC	CASSQVGQGLGGYTF
.	.	TRBV6-5	TRBJ1-2	TGTGCCAGCAGTTCGGAGCGGTCGGCCGGAGTCTATGGCTACACCTTC	CASSSERSAGVYGYTF
.	.	TRBV2	TRBJ2-4	TGTGCCAGCAGCGGCGAAGGGAGACCGAACATTCAGTACTTC	CASSGEGRPNIQYF
once	.	TRBV7-9	TRBJ1-1	TGTGCCAGCAGCACAGGACGGATGAACACTGAAGCTTTCTTT	CASSTGRMNTEAFF
.	TRBD1	TRBV2	TRBJ1-4	TGTGCCAGCAGTGAAGCCACGACAGGGGGGAGGGAAAAACTGTTTTTT	CASSEATTGGREKLFF
.	.	TRBV5-3	TRBJ2-1	TGTGCCAGAAGCCCGACGGGACGGGGGGCGGATTATGAGCAGTTCTTC	CARSPTGRGADYEQFF
.	.	TRBV7-3	TRBJ2-5	TGTGCCAGCAGCTCTACAGGGAGAGAGACCCAGTACTTC	CASSSTGRETQYF
.	TRBD1	TRBV4-2	TRBJ1-1	TGTGCCAGCAGCCAAGACACCAGGGGGAGATCTGAAGCTTTCTTT	CASSQDTRGRSEAFF
few	.	TRBV18	TRBJ2-7	TGTGCCAGCTCATACGGCAGGGACTACGAGCAGTACTTC	CASSYGRDYEQYF
.	.	TRBV27	TRBJ2-2	TGTGCCAGCAGCCTAATTTACACCGGGGAGCTGTTTTTT	CASSLIYTGELFF
.	.	TRBV11-2	TRBJ2-7	TGTGCCAGCAGTTCAAGGTCGGTAACAGCAGACTCCTACGAGCAGTACTTC	CASSSRSVTADSYEQYF
once	.	TRBV30	TRBJ2-1	TGTGCCTGGAGTGTACAAGGAGACTCCTACAATGAGCAGTTCTTC	CAWSVQGDSYNEQFF
.	.	TRBV30	TRBJ1-4	TGTGCCTGGAGTACCCCGGGGGGGGGTGAAAAACTGTTTTTT	CAWSTPGGGEKLFF
.	.	TRBV27	TRBJ1-6	TGTGCCAGCAGTTTAGCAGTTAATTCACCCCTCCACTTT	CASSLAVNSPLHF
.	.	TRBV15	TRBJ2-5	TGTGCCACCAGCAGAGACGACGCGGGACTGCAGTACTTC	CATSRDDAGLQYF
.	TRBD2	TRBV7-3	TRBJ2-1	TGTGCCAGCAGCATCGGCCTAGCGGGGGGCTACAATGAGCAGTTCTTC	CASSIGLAGGYNEQFF
.	TRBD1	TRBV18	TRBJ2-5	TGTGCCAGCTCACCCGGACAGGGGGCTCGGGAGACCCAGTACTTC	CASSPGQGARETQYF
.	TRBD2	TRBV24-1	TRBJ2-2	TGTGCCACCAGTGACTCGCCCCGACTAGCGGGGGGGATGATTGACGGGGAGCTGTTTTTT	CATSDSPRLAGGMIDGELFF
.	.	TRBV5-5	TRBJ2-1	TGTGCCGGGGGCGTGGGCGATCAACCAGACAATGAGCAGTTCTTC	CAGGVGDQPDNEQFF
.	TRBD1	TRBV2	TRBJ2-7	TGTGCCAGCAGACTACAGGGGAGCTCCTACGAGCAGTACTTC	CASRLQGSSYEQYF
.	.	TRBV11-2	TRBJ2-3	TGTGCCAGCAGCTTAGACGGGGGTCCGAGAGATACGCAGTATTTT	CASSLDGGPRDTQYF
.	TRBD1	TRBV2	TRBJ1-1	TGTGCCAGCAGTGTAACAGGGGGCCGATTGAACACCCAAGCTTTCTTT	CASSVTGGRLNTQAFF
few	TRBD2	TRBV4-3	TRBJ2-3	TGCGCCAGCAGCCAAGATCCCAGCGGGGGGACGGGCACAGATACGCAGTATTTT	CASSQDPSGGTGTDTQYF
few	TRBD2	TRBV7-9	TRBJ2-7	TGTGCCAGCAGCTTTGCTCTAGCGGGTGGAACGTACGAGCAGTACTTC	CASSFALAGGTYEQYF
once	TRBD1	TRBV5-1	TRBJ2-1	TGCGCCAGCAGCTGGACAGGGCTAAACAATGAGCAGTTCTTC	CASSWTGLNNEQFF
.	.	TRBV6-5	TRBJ2-7	TGTGCCAGCAGTTACTCGGGCAGGGATCACGAGCAGTACTTC	CASSYSGRDHEQYF
.	TRBD1	TRBV4-2	TRBJ2-4	TGTGCCAGCAGCCAAGAGGACAGGGCCAAAAACATTCAGTACTTC	CASSQEDRAKNIQYF
once	TRBD1	TRBV7-9	TRBJ1-2	TGTGCCAGCAGTTCACAGGGGGCTCTTAACTATGGCTACACCTTC	CASSSQGALNYGYTF
few	.	TRBV5-1	TRBJ1-1	TGCGCCAGCAGCCCAAGCACAGGGTTGGACACTGAAGCTTTCTTT	CASSPSTGLDTEAFF
.	.	TRBV5-1	TRBJ2-2	TGCGCCAGCAGCTTGTTTGGGCAGGGGAACACCGGGGAGCTGTTTTTT	CASSLFGQGNTGELFF
.	.	TRBV9	TRBJ2-1	TGTGCCAGCAGCGTAGCTACTGGTGAGCAGTTCTTC	CASSVATGEQFF
.	TRBD1	TRBV18	TRBJ2-7	TGTGCCAGCTCCGGGACAGTGGCCGTCGAGCAGTACTTC	CASSGTVAVEQYF
.	.	TRBV28	TRBJ1-1	TGTGCCAGCGTAGAATTAGGGGTATCCAGGACTGAAGCTTTCTTT	CASVELGVSRTEAFF
.	TRBD1	TRBV14	TRBJ2-5	TGTGCCAGCAGCCAAGTTGGACAGGGGATGAGGGAGACCCAGTACTTC	CASSQVGQGMRETQYF
once	.	TRBV23-1	TRBJ1-5	TGCGCCAGCAACAGTGATAGCAATCAGCCCCAGCATTTT	CASNSDSNQPQHF
.	.	TRBV18	TRBJ2-3	TGTGCCAGCTCACCAAAGGTCGGGGATACGCAGTATTTT	CASSPKVGDTQYF
.	.	TRBV24-1	TRBJ2-3	TGTGCCACCATGGGGGGAGCGGCAGATACGCAGTATTTT	CATMGGAADTQYF
.	TRBD2	TRBV9	TRBJ2-7	TGTGCCAGCAGCTTGAACGGGGGGAAACACGAGCAGTACTTC	CASSLNGGKHEQYF
.	.	TRBV2	TRBJ2-3	TGTGCCAGCAGTGTAGGGGGAGATACGCAGTATTTT	CASSVGGDTQYF
.	.	TRBV19	TRBJ1-2	TGTGCCAGTAGTATGATGGGCAGGGCACTACCGGGCTATGGCTACACCTTC	CASSMMGRALPGYGYTF
.	TRBD2	TRBV11-2	TRBJ2-3	TGTGCCAGCAGCCAGACTAGCGGGGCATTCACAGATACGCAGTATTTT	CASSQTSGAFTDTQYF
.	.	TRBV7-3	TRBJ2-3	TGTGCCAGCAGCTTACTCGGGGATAGCACAGATACGCAGTATTTT	CASSLLGDSTDTQYF
once	.	TRBV2	TRBJ2-7	TGTGCCAGCAGTCTCCAGGGTGTGGAGCAGTACTTC	CASSLQGVEQYF
.	TRBD1	TRBV7-6	TRBJ1-1	TGTGCCAGCAGCCTTGTCACAGGGGGCACTGAAGCTTTCTTT	CASSLVTGGTEAFF
.	TRBD2	TRBV6-4	TRBJ2-1	TGTGCCAGCAGTCGTGGCGGGGGGCCGGATGAGCAGTTCTTC	CASSRGGGPDEQFF
.	TRBD2	TRBV13	TRBJ2-3	TGTGCCAGCAGCTTAGAGTCTCTAGCGGCCAGCACAGATACGCAGTATTTT	CASSLESLAASTDTQYF